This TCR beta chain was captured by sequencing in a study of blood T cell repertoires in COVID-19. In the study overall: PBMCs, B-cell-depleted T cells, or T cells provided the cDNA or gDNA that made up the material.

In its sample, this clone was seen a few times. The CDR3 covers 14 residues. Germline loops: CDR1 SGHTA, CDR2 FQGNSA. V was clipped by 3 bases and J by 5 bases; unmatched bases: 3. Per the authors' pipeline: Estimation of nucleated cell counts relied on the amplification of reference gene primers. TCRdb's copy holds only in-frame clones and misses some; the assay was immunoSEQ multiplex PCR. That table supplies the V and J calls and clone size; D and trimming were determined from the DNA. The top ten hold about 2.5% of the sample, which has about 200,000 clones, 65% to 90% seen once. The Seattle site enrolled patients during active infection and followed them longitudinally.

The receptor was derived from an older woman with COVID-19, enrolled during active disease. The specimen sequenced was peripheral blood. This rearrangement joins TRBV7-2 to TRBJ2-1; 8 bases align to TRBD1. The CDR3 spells CASSLPGQDNEQFF. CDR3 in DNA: TGTGCCAGCAGCTTGCCGGGACAGGACAATGAGCAGTTCTTC. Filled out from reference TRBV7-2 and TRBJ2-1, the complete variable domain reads GAGVSQSPSNKVTEKGKDVELRCDPISGHTALYWYRQSLGQGLEFLIYFQGNSAPDKSGLPSDRFSAERTGGSVSTLTIQRTQQEDSAVYLCASSLPGQDNEQFFGPGTRLTVL.